These 19 T cell receptor beta chains share one sample of origin, sequenced in a study of T-cell reconstitution after alpha-beta-depleted transplantation in children. Unique molecular identifiers were used to barcode this TCRbeta library. TCRdb re-derived calls from the PCR reads in MiXCR, one entry per CDR3 protein. The sample lists about 500,000 distinct CDR3 sequences, about 31% occurring once. Sample: PBMCs from the stem cell graft donor, taken from the stem cell graft. These receptors were collected from a human donor who donated a stem cell graft to a child with aplastic anemia.

The CDR3 protein is CASSYRENTGELFF. The CDR3 nucleotides read TGTGCCAGCAGTTACAGGGAGAACACCGGGGAGCTGTTTTTT. The chain has TRBV6-2 or TRBV6-3 and TRBJ2-2; D not resolved. The V and J ends lost 2 bases and 1 base respectively, with 5 bases between them. The CDR3 covers 14 residues. The germline gives CDR1 MNHEY, CDR2 SVGEGT.

The J gene is TRBJ2-7, the V gene TRBV7-6; 9 bases line up with TRBD2. J was trimmed by 3 bases and V by 0 bases; bases with no gene match: 12. The CDR3 is 18 amino acids. Germline-derived CDR1 and CDR2 are SGHVS and FNYEAQ. The CDR3 nucleotides are TGTGCCAGCAGCTTAGCGCTCCCTATAGCGGGAGTAAACTACGAGCAGTACTTC. Protein sequence: CASSLALPIAGVNYEQYF.

Comments on this clonotype: The conserved phenylalanine or tryptophan is not found at the CDR3 terminus, so this likely reflects a read error. This rearrangement joins TRBV12-3 or TRBV12-4 to TRBJ2-7; TRBD1 might be the D (6 bases). The CDR3 runs to 12 residues. The ends were cut back, 6 bases at V and 3 bases at J, with 9 bases in the middle. The CDR3 protein is CASRQGNYEQYS. CDR3 nucleotide sequence: TGTGCCAGCAGACAGGGTAACTACGAGCAGTACTCC.

This clonotype occurred a few times. The rearrangement joins TRBV6-2 or TRBV6-3 to TRBJ2-7; D ambiguous. Looked up from germline, CDR1 is MNHEY and CDR2 is SVGEGT. V gave up 7 bases and J gave up 2 bases, with 9 bases separating them. The CDR3 covers 12 residues. CDR3 bases: TGTGCCAGCATGGACGGACCCTACGAGCAGTACTTC. Its translation: CASMDGPYEQYF.

This clonotype showed up just a few times. The chain combines TRBV30 with TRBJ2-2; D is perhaps TRBD1 (6 bases). This CDR3 has 14 residues. V lost 4 bases and J 0 bases, leaving 9 bases between the germline ends. CDR1 GTSNPN and CDR2 SVGIG come from the germline V gene (reference sequence). The CDR3 bases are TGTGCCTGGAAACAGGGAACGAACACCGGGGAGCTGTTTTTT. This translates into CAWKQGTNTGELFF.

This clonotype was counted between two and nine times. V is TRBV20-1 and J is TRBJ1-5, with unresolved D. Germline values: CDR1 DFQATT, CDR2 SNEGSKA (reference sequence). Trimming pared 6 bases from V and 3 bases from J, leaving 12 bases between. This CDR3 is 13 amino acids long. In DNA, the CDR3 is TGCAGTGCGAGTCGAGGGATCAATCAGCCCCAGCATTTT. Translating it yields CSASRGINQPQHF.

The rearrangement joins TRBV5-1 to TRBJ2-6; D tentatively reads TRBD1 or TRBD2 (6 bases each). V was pared by 4 bases and J by 2 bases, with 28 bases between. Germline CDR1 SGHRS, CDR2 YFSETQ. The CDR3 is made up of 21 amino acids. In DNA, the CDR3 is TGCGCCAGCAGCCTAACTACCTTTAGGGGGGAAGGGTTTGCTGGGGCCAACGTCCTGACTTTC. Amino acids: CASSLTTFRGEGFAGANVLTF.

V is TRBV24-1 and J is TRBJ1-5; 7 bases match TRBD1. The CDR3 sequence is 17 residues long. V trimming: 2 bases; J trimming: 0 bases; junction bases outside the gene matches: 6. Germline values: CDR1 KGHDR, CDR2 SFDVKD. The CDR3 protein is CATSDSTGSYSNQPQHF. DNA for the CDR3: TGTGCCACCAGTGATTCGACAGGGTCCTATAGCAATCAGCCCCAGCATTTT.

This chain connects TRBV9 to TRBJ2-5; 12 bases are a match to TRBD2. In germline, CDR1 is SGDLS, CDR2 YYNGEE. Losses at the gene ends were 4 bases for V and 4 bases for J; bases not matched to a gene: 11. This CDR3 is built from 17 residues. CDR3 protein: CASSPLGKGLAGETQYF. The CDR3 bases are TGTGCCAGCAGCCCCCTCGGCAAGGGACTAGCGGGAGAGACCCAGTACTTC.

A few counts support this clonotype. The rearrangement joins TRBV4-3 to TRBJ2-7; D ambiguous. Germline CDR1 LGHNA, CDR2 YSLEER. The CDR3 consists of 15 residues. Trimming removed 1 base at V and 3 bases at J, with 13 bases between. The CDR3 DNA reads as TGCGCCAGCAGCCAAGCTACTAACACAGACTACGAGCAGTACTTC. Protein: CASSQATNTDYEQYF.

CDR3 in amino acids: CASSLGLGDNYNEQFF. The CDR3 DNA is TGTGCCAGCAGCTTGGGACTCGGAGACAACTACAATGAGCAGTTCTTC. The chain recombines TRBV5-4 with TRBJ2-1; D call uncertain. The CDR3 spans 16 residues. From germline, CDR1 is SGHNT and CDR2 YYREEE (reference sequence). Trimming cost V 0 bases and J 3 bases, with 13 bases left between them.

This chain links TRBV4-3 with TRBJ2-1; 7 bases line up with TRBD1. V lost 2 bases and J lost 4; bases outside the gene matches: 2. The CDR3 has 14 amino acids. Germline V gene sequence: CDR1 LGHNA, CDR2 YSLEER. The CDR3 region has the DNA TGCGCCAGCAGCCAATCACAGGGGTACAATGAGCAGTTCTTC. This translates into CASSQSQGYNEQFF.

A few counts support this clonotype. This chain links TRBV29-1 with TRBJ2-5, with D perhaps TRBD1 or TRBD2 (5 bases each). V was pared by 2 bases and J by 4 bases, with 17 bases between. CDR3 size: 15 residues. From germline, CDR1 is SQVTM and CDR2 ANQGSEA. The CDR3 DNA follows: TGCAGCGTTGAATTAAGGGGAGATTGGACAGAGACCCAGTACTTC. This sequence encodes CSVELRGDWTETQYF.

The V call is TRBV19, the J call TRBJ2-7; 7 bases map to TRBD2. The CDR3 extends over 16 amino acids. Losses at the gene ends were 6 bases for V and 4 bases for J; bases not matched to a gene: 15. Looked up from germline, CDR1 is LNHDA and CDR2 is SQIVND (reference sequence). The CDR3 DNA reads TGTGCCAGTAGCTCACTAGCGAGGGGTGATCTTTACGAGCAGTACTTC. The encoded protein is CASSSLARGDLYEQYF. The full variable domain, completed using reference TRBV19 and TRBJ2-7, is DGGITQSPKYLFRKEGQNVTLSCEQNLNHDAMYWYRQDPGQGLRLIYYSQIVNDFQKGDIAEGYSVSREKKESFPLTVTSAQKNPTAFYLCASSSLARGDLYEQYFGPGTRLTVT.

This chain joins TRBV29-1 and TRBJ2-5, with D possibly being TRBD2 (6 bases). The V gene lost 3 bases and the J gene lost 4 bases, with 9 bases spanning the gap. The length of the CDR3 is 12 residues. The germline V gene has CDR1 SQVTM and CDR2 ANQGSEA. The CDR3 here is CSVDTSSETQYF. CDR3 coding DNA: TGCAGCGTTGACACTAGCTCAGAGACCCAGTACTTC.

The chain carries TRBV19 and TRBJ2-5, with TRBD2 as a possible D gene (5 bases). CDR3 size: 14 residues. Germline V gene data show CDR1 as LNHDA and CDR2 as SQIVND (reference sequence). The germline V and J ends were trimmed by 1 base and 5 bases, with 11 bases remaining between them. CDR3: CASSIVGKGETQYF. For the CDR3, the DNA is TGTGCCAGTAGTATAGTCGGGAAGGGCGAGACCCAGTACTTC.

The J gene is TRBJ1-5, the V gene TRBV10-3; D is ambiguous. The V gene's germline CDR1 is ENHRY and CDR2 SYGVKD. V was clipped by 1 base and J by 3 bases, with 10 bases between them. This CDR3 has 15 amino acids. The CDR3, as DNA: TGTGCCATCAGTGAGTTCGGCGGAGCCAATCAGCCCCAGCATTTT. It is translated as CAISEFGGANQPQHF.

CDR3 in DNA: TGTGCCAGCAGAAACGACCTCGGCGGGCAGTGGCGGGTTTATACTGAAGCTTTCTTT. Its protein is CASRNDLGGQWRVYTEAFF. This sequence joins TRBV6-1 and TRBJ1-1; no clear D gene. The V end was cut by 6 bases, the J end by 5 bases, with 31 bases between. Germline CDR1 is MNHNS and CDR2 is SASEGT. The CDR3 is 19 residues long.

The chain carries TRBV7-9 and TRBJ1-4; perhaps TRBD1 as D (5 bases). The V gene's germline CDR1 is SEHNR and CDR2 FQNEAQ (reference sequence). The V gene lost 1 base and the J gene lost 7 bases, with 13 bases spanning the gap. The CDR3 length is 15 residues. CDR3 amino acids: CASSLEGTYGEKLFF. The CDR3 DNA sequence: TGTGCCAGCAGCTTAGAAGGGACGTATGGTGAAAAACTGTTTTTT.